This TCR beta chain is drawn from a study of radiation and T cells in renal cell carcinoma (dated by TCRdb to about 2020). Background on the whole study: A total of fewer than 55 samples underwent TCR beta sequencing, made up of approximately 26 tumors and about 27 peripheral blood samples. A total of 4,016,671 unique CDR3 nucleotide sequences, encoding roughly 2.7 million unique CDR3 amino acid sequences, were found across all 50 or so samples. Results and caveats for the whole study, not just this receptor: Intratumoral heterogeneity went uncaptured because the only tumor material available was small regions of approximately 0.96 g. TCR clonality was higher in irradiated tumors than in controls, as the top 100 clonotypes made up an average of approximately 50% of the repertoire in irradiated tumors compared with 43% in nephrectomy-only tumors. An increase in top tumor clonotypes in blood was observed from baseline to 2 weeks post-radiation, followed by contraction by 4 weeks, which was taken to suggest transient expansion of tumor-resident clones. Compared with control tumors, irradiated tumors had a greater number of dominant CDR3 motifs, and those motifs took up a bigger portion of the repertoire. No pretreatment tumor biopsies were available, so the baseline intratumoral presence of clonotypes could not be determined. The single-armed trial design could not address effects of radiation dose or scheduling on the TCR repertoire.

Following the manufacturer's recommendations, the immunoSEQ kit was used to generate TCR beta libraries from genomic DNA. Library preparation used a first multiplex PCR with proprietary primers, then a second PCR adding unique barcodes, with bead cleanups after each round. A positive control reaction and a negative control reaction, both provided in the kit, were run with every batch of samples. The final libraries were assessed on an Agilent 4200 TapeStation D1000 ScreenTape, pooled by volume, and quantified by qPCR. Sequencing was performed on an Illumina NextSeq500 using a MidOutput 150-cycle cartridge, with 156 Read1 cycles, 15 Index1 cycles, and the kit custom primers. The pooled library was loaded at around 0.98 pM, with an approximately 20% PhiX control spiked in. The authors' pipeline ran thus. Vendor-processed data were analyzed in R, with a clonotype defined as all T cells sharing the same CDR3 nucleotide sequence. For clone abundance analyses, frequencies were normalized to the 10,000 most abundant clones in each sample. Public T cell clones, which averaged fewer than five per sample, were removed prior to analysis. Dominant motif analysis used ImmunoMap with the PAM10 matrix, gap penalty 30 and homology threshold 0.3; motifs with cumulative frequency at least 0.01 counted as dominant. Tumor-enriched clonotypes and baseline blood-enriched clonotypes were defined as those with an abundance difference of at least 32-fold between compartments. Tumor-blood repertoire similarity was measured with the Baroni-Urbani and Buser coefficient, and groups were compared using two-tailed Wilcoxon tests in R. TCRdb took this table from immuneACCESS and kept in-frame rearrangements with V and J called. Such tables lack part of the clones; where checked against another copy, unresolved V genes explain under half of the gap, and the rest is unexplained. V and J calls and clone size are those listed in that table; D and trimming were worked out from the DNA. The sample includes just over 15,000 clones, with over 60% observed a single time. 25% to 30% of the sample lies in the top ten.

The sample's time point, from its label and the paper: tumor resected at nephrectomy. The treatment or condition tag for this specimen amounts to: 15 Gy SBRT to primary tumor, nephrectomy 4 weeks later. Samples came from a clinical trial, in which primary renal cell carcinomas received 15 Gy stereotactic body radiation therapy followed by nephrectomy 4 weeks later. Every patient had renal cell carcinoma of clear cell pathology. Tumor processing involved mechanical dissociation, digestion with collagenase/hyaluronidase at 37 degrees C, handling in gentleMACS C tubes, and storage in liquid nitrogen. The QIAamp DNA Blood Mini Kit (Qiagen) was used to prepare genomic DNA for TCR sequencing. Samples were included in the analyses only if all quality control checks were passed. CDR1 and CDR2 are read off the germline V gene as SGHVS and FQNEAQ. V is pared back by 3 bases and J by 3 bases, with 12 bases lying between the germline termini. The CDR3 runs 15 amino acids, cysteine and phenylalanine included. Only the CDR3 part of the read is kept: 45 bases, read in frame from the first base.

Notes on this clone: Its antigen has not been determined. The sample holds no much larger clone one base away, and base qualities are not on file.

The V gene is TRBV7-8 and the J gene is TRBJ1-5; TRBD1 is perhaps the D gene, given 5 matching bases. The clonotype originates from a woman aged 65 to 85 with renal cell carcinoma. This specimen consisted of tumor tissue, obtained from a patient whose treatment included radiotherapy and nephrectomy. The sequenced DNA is TGTGCCAGCAGCTTCAGCGCAGGGAACAATCAGCCCCAGCATTTT. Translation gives CASSFSAGNNQPQHF.